This T cell receptor (beta chain) was recovered during a study of T-cell reconstitution after alpha-beta-depleted transplantation in children. The length of the CDR3 is 17 residues. Trimming cost V 0 bases and J 5 bases; bases outside gene matches: 8. This clonotype was seen repeatedly, ten times or more. TCRbeta library construction was performed incorporating unique molecular identifiers. From the PCR reads, TCRdb called clonotypes with MiXCR, one entry per CDR3 protein. Counted here are fewer than 120,000 distinct CDR3 sequences, under 13% occurring once; the ten biggest clones make up around 8.2%.

The sequencing used PBMCs from the stem cell graft donor, collected from the stem cell graft. The V call is TRBV12-3 or TRBV12-4, the J call TRBJ2-2; TRBD1 matches at 8 bases. This TCR was recovered from a human donor who donated a stem cell graft to a child with acute lymphoblastic leukemia. CDR3 in amino acids: CASSLAFRTGMTGELFF. CDR3 DNA sequence: TGTGCCAGCAGTTTAGCGTTCCGGACAGGGATGACCGGGGAGCTGTTTTTT.